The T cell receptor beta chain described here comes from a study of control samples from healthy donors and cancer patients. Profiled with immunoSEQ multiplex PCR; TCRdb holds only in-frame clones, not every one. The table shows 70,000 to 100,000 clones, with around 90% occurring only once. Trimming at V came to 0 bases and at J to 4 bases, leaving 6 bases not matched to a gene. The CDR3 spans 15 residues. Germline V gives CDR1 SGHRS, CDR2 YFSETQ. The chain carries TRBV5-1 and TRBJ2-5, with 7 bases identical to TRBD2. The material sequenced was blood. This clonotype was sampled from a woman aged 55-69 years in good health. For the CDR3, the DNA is TGCGCCAGCAGCTTGGTCGCGGGAGATCCAGAGACCCAGTACTTC. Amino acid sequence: CASSLVAGDPETQYF.